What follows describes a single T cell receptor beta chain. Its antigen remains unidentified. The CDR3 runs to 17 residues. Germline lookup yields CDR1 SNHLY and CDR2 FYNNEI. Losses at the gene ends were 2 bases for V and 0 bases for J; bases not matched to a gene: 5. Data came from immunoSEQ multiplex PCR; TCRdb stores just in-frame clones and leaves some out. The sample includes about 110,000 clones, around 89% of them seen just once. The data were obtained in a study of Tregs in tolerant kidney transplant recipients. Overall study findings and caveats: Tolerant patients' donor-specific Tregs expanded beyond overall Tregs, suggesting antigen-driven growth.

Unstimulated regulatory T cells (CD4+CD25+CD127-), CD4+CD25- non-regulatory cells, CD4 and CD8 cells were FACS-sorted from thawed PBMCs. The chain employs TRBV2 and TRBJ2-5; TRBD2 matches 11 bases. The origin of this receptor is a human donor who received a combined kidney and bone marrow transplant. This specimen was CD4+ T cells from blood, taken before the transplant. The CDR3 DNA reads TGTGCCAGCAGTGAAATGAGACTAGCGGGGAACCAAGAGACCCAGTACTTC. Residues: CASSEMRLAGNQETQYF.